This T cell receptor beta chain was profiled in a study of T-cell memory formation after mild COVID-19. Across the study: The two donors had largely donor-specific TCR clusters.

TCRdb re-analysed the 5' RACE reads in MiXCR, keeping a single row per CDR3 protein. This table holds about 360,000 distinct CDR3 sequences, over 10% found once. V was pared by 6 bases and J by 3 bases, with 11 bases between. The CDR3 is made up of 13 amino acids. Looked up from germline, CDR1 is LGHDT and CDR2 is YNNKEL (reference sequence). This clonotype was found many times. The sequenced sample was PBMCs or a T cell subset sorted from them (not recorded which). This sequence was found in a man between 18 and 29 years old who had mild COVID-19 (a few samples of this study predate the infection). Cell type and time point are not known. The chain is built from TRBV3-1 and TRBJ2-5; TRBD1 or TRBD2 may be the D gene (5 bases each). Here the CDR3 DNA reads TGTGCCAGCAGGCTCCGAGGGGAAGAGACCCAGTACTTC. Translation: CASRLRGEETQYF.